The present T cell receptor beta chain was sequenced within a study of control samples from healthy donors and cancer patients. TCRdb keeps only in-frame clones here, not all; method: immunoSEQ multiplex PCR. The table records around 94,000 clones, approximately 90% of them present only once. V was cut by 3 bases and J by 7 bases, with 10 bases left in between. Germline assignment: CDR1 MNHEY and CDR2 SMNVEV (reference sequence). This CDR3 is 13 amino acids long. Sequenced material: blood. The chain combines TRBV27 with TRBJ2-1; weak D call: TRBD2 (6 bases). The TCR originated in a woman under 30 in good health. The CDR3 bases are TGTGCCAGCAGTTTCCCGCGGGGAAATGAGCAGTTCTTC. It is translated as CASSFPRGNEQFF.